Included here is one TCR beta chain sequence, with context. Its antigen remains unidentified. Libraries were prepared by immunoSEQ multiplex PCR; TCRdb keeps only in-frame clonotypes and omits some of them. The sample shows tens of thousands of clones, 95% of them seen only once. The data belong to a study of T cell clonotyping in hematopoietic cell transplantation. Study outcomes and limitations: Few recipient clonotypes overlapped donors; over 95% were de novo at given depth. After transplant, recipient diversity fell while pathologically expanded clonotypes grew through day 180. Cells were unsorted, so CD4 and CD8 contributions were not separated.

Deletions cut 5 bases from V and 8 bases from J, with 18 bases between. Germline V gene sequence: CDR1 SGHVS, CDR2 FNYEAQ. The CDR3 runs 15 residues. Sequencing was done on a sample of peripheral blood mononuclear cells. The V call is TRBV7-6, the J call TRBJ1-4; possible D gene TRBD1, 5 bases. This TCR was sampled from a man in his thirties or forties in good health. Some clones in this sample may be carry-over from other donors' samples. Here the CDR3 reads CASSGGLPSWEKLFF. DNA of the CDR3: TGTGCCAGCAGCGGGGGACTTCCCAGCTGGGAAAAACTGTTTTTT.